Listed below are T cell receptor beta chains from one sample, sequenced in a study of vaccination effects on CD4 cells after COVID-19. Which antigens these TCRs recognize remains unknown. Sequencing was performed with immunoSEQ multiplex PCR; in TCRdb, only in-frame clones are kept and a portion is missing. The sample gives 15,000 or so clones, 75% of which show up once; approximately 25% is in the top ten. Sample: CD4+ T cells from PBMCs cultured with HCoV-NL63 spike peptides, taken after COVID-19 vaccination. The receptors stem from a human donor who received a COVID-19 vaccine. Both conserved end residues are trimmed from each CDR3. D genes are given only for firm matches.

>TRBJ1-4|TRBD1|TRBV30
AWRPRDRGREKLF
>TRBJ1-1|TRBD1|TRBV9
ASSVDRGLREAF
>TRBJ1-1|.|TRBV29-1
SVKQGNTEAF
>TRBJ2-5|TRBD2|TRBV2
ASTAAGGRGETQY
>TRBJ1-2|.|TRBV10-3
AISESGDYGYT
>TRBJ2-3|.|TRBV3-1/TRBV3-2
ASSHPYTDTQY
>TRBJ2-5|TRBD1|TRBV7-6
ASSLGTGGETQY
>TRBJ2-2|.|TRBV4-2
ASSPEPSGASRELF
>TRBJ1-2|.|TRBV3-1/TRBV3-2
ASSQSDGGGYT
>TRBJ1-1|.|TRBV6-5
ASSYGAGNTEAF
>TRBJ2-7|TRBD2|TRBV14
ASSQRGRAEYEQY
>TRBJ1-2|TRBD1|TRBV4-2
ASSLNQGASRYGYT
>TRBJ2-3|TRBD2|TRBV4-1
ASSGGAGGYTDTQY
>TRBJ1-5|.|TRBV19
ASSIVRSGAHQPQH
>TRBJ2-1|TRBD2|TRBV7-2
ASSSAHSGRTYNEQF
>TRBJ1-2|.|TRBV7-9
ASSRTSAGKGYT
>TRBJ2-2|.|TRBV7-2
ASSEGGLRGVSF
>TRBJ2-1|.|TRBV29-1
SVPKARGLGNEQF
>TRBJ1-1|.|TRBV19
ASSIKENTEAF
>TRBJ2-7|.|TRBV2
ASSDTQGDDEQY
>TRBJ2-5|TRBD2|TRBV7-6
ASSWRMTSGVGETQY
>TRBJ2-1|.|TRBV4-3
ASSQGYGTVNEQF
>TRBJ2-1|TRBD2|TRBV6-5
ASSPGTSSRNEQF
>TRBJ2-7|.|TRBV6-5
ASRTSRAYEQY
>TRBJ1-4|TRBD1|TRBV5-6
ASSRGQGGTNEKLF
>TRBJ2-3|.|TRBV4-1
ASSFPRETGATDTQY
>TRBJ1-1|.|TRBV9
ASSVVLERTEAF
>TRBJ2-6|.|TRBV6-5
ASSYGANVLT
>TRBJ1-2|.|TRBV6-6
ASSLGESGYT
>TRBJ2-2|.|TRBV2
ASSGDPLMAGELF